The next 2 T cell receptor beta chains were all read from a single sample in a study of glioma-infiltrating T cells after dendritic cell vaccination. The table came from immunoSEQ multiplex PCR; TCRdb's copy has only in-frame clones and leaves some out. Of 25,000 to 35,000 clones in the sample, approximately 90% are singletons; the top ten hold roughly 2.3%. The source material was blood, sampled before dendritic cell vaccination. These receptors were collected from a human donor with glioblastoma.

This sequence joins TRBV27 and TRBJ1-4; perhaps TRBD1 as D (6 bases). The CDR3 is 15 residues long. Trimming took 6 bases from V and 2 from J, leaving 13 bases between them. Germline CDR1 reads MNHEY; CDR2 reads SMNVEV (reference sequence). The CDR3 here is CASRPQGNTNEKLFF. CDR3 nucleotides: TGTGCCAGCAGGCCACAGGGAAACACTAATGAAAAACTGTTTTTT. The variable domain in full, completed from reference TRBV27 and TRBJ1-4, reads EAQVTQNPRYLITVTGKKLTVTCSQNMNHEYMSWYRQDPGLGLRQIYYSMNVEVTDKGDVPEGYKVSRKEKRNFPLILESPSPNQTSLYFCASRPQGNTNEKLFFGSGTQLSVL.

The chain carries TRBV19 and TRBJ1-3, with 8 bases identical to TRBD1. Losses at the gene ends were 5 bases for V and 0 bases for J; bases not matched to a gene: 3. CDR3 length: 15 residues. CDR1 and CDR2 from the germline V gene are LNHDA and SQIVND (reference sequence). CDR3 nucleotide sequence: TGTGCCAGTAGTGAACAGGGGGGCTCTGGAAACACCATATATTTT. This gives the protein CASSEQGGSGNTIYF.